This T cell receptor (beta chain) was found in a study of T cell responses to AZD1222 COVID-19 vaccine. At the level of the study: Investigators merged groups given second doses at roughly 4 or roughly 12 weeks. The study's findings and limits: The CD4 TCRs associated with vaccination extended across spike and predominated at 160-218 and 743-854. The peak T cell response came first, and repertoires were sampled only after it. The donor group comprised mostly white British people and more females; the analysis possibly underestimated clonal diversity.

CDR3 length: 14 amino acids. Per the germline V gene, CDR1 is SGHKS and CDR2 is YYEKEE (reference sequence). V was shortened by 4 bases and J by 4 bases, with 14 bases between the two germline ends. TCRdb's copy holds only in-frame clones and misses some; the assay was immunoSEQ multiplex PCR. The table lists around 110,000 clones, roughly 87% of them singletons. Points on this clone: Antigen: not known.

The receptor's source is an adult in good health. Sample: peripheral blood, taken on day 0 of AZD1222 vaccination. The V and J genes are TRBV5-5 and TRBJ1-1; TRBD1 might be the D (5 bases). The CDR3 is CASSPGTYSTEAFF. The CDR3 DNA is TGTGCCAGCAGCCCCGGGACTTACAGCACTGAAGCTTTCTTT. Full variable domain (rest looked up from reference TRBV5-5 and TRBJ1-1): DAGVTQSPTHLIKTRGQQVTLRCSPISGHKSVSWYQQVLGQGPQFIFQYYEKEERGRGNFPDRFSARQFPNYSSELNVNALLLGDSALYLCASSPGTYSTEAFFGQGTRLTVV.